The text below deals with one TCR beta chain. The record originates from a study of technical replicates of blood from several donors. The CDR3 is 12 residues long. CDR1 and CDR2 (germline): GTSNPN, SVGIG (reference sequence). The ends lost 2 bases at V and 7 bases at J; junction bases unmatched: 3. Repertoires were generated with immunoSEQ multiplex PCR, while TCRdb's copy carries only in-frame clones and drops some. The sample has about 81,000 clones, 90% to 98% seen once. The chain recombines TRBV30 with TRBJ2-3; TRBD1 aligns across 7 bases. The sequence was collected from a human donor in good health. What was sequenced was T cells isolated from PBMCs. CDR3 protein: CAWSTRGNTQYF. The DNA for the CDR3 is TGTGCCTGGAGTACCAGGGGGAATACGCAGTATTTT. Full variable domain (outside the CDR3, taken from reference TRBV30 and TRBJ2-3): SQTIHQWPATLVQPVGSPLSLECTVEGTSNPNLYWYRQAAGRGLQLLFYSVGIGQISSEVPQNLSASRPQDRQFILSSKKLLLSDSGFYLCAWSTRGNTQYFGPGTRLTVL.